The present entry profiles one T cell receptor (beta chain) with its context. The age range of participants was about 18 to 90 years, with residence in about 25 US areas. The data derive from a study of blood T cell repertoires in COVID-19. Whole-study context: COVID-19 samples collected from the United States, Italy and Spain covered acute and convalescent phases.

The repertoire was sequenced with immunoSEQ multiplex PCR; TCRdb's copy has only in-frame clones and lacks some. The sample lists around 450,000 clones; less than 95% were seen once. V was pared by 3 bases and J by 3 bases, with 9 bases of the junction left unmatched. Germline CDR1 reads SGHTA; CDR2 reads FQGTGA. This CDR3 has 18 residues. The rearrangement links TRBV7-3 to TRBJ2-2; 11 nucleotides match TRBD1. This TCR was recovered from a man aged 18-30 years who had recovered from COVID-19. The sequencing input was PBMCs or T cells enriched from blood (not recorded which). For the CDR3, the DNA is TGTGCCAGCAGCTTGGACTGGGGACAGGGGGGTTACACCGGGGAGCTGTTTTTT. Its protein is CASSLDWGQGGYTGELFF.